The 13 T cell receptor beta chains below come from one sample, sequenced in a study of blood T cell repertoires in COVID-19. Data came from immunoSEQ multiplex PCR; TCRdb stores just in-frame clones and leaves some out. The table records roughly 66,000 clones, about 90% of them present only once. Sequencing was done on a sample of peripheral blood. These receptors originate from a human donor in a cohort sampled during active COVID-19.

This chain joins TRBV2 and TRBJ2-7, with a weak D call TRBD1 (6 bases). The CDR3 loop spans 15 amino acids. In germline, CDR1 is SNHLY, CDR2 FYNNEI. Trimming took off 3 bases at V and 0 bases at J, with 12 bases between the two ends. Here the CDR3 DNA reads TGTGCCAGCAGTGACCGGGACACCCACTCCTACGAGCAGTACTTC. This sequence encodes CASSDRDTHSYEQYF.

The V and J genes are TRBV3-1 (or the pseudogene TRBV3-2) and TRBJ2-5, with TRBD2 matching 10 bases. V gave up 0 bases and J gave up 4 bases; unmatched junction bases: 2. CDR1 is LGHDT and CDR2 is YNNKEL in the germline V gene (reference sequence). This CDR3 spans 15 amino acids. The CDR3 reads CASSQDERGGETQYF. CDR3 sequence (DNA): TGTGCCAGCAGCCAAGATGAGCGGGGGGGAGAGACCCAGTACTTC.

The genes are TRBV7-2 and TRBJ1-3, with a tentative D call TRBD1 (5 bases). This CDR3 comprises 16 residues. Trimming took 5 bases from V and 2 from J, leaving 16 bases between them. Germline V lookup: CDR1 SGHTA, CDR2 FQGNSA. CDR3 nucleotides: TGTGCCAGCAGCCCCTCCCAAGCAGGGACTGGAAACACCATATATTTT. Translating it yields CASSPSQAGTGNTIYF. Looking up the rest from reference TRBV7-2 and TRBJ1-3 gives the full variable domain: GAGVSQSPSNKVTEKGKDVELRCDPISGHTALYWYRQSLGQGLEFLIYFQGNSAPDKSGLPSDRFSAERTGGSVSTLTIQRTQQEDSAVYLCASSPSQAGTGNTIYFGEGSWLTVV.

V and J are TRBV5-8 and TRBJ2-2; 13 bases fit TRBD2. This CDR3 contains 17 residues. Germline values: CDR1 SGHTS, CDR2 YDEGEE. With 4 bases clipped from V and 1 base from J, the junction kept 4 bases outside the gene matches. CDR3 DNA: TGTGCCAGCAGCCGGACTAGCGGGAGCCTGAACACCGGGGAGCTGTTTTTT. It codes for CASSRTSGSLNTGELFF.

The chain recombines TRBV5-4 with TRBJ2-1; TRBD2 matches 11 bases. J was trimmed by 6 bases and V by 1 base; bases with no gene match: 9. In germline, CDR1 is SGHNT, CDR2 YYREEE (reference sequence). The CDR3 consists of 17 residues. The CDR3, as DNA: TGTGCCAGCAGCTTGAGGGCTAGCGGGGGGTGGGGCAATGAGCAGTTCTTC. It is translated as CASSLRASGGWGNEQFF.

The rearrangement joins TRBV2 to TRBJ2-1; possible D gene TRBD1, 6 bases. CDR1 and CDR2 from the germline V gene are SNHLY and FYNNEI. V was clipped by 8 bases and J by 2 bases, with 13 bases between them. CDR3 length: 14 amino acids. CDR3 sequence (DNA): TGTGCCAGCGGACAGCGAACGCCCTACAATGAGCAGTTCTTC. Translation: CASGQRTPYNEQFF.

This rearrangement joins TRBV20-1 to TRBJ2-5; D is perhaps TRBD2 (5 bases). The V end was cut by 6 bases, the J end by 5 bases, with 10 bases between. CDR1 and CDR2 from the germline V gene are DFQATT and SNEGSKA (reference sequence). This CDR3 has 11 amino acids. CDR3 protein: CSAEGSETQYF. CDR3 DNA: TGCAGTGCAGAGGGCTCGGAGACCCAGTACTTC.

This chain connects TRBV5-1 to TRBJ2-7; D may be TRBD2 (6 bases). This CDR3 spans 14 amino acids. V lost 2 bases and J lost 4, with 13 bases in between. Looked up from germline, CDR1 is SGHRS and CDR2 is YFSETQ. CDR3 nucleotides: TGCGCCAGCAGCTTAGGGACTTCAAATTACGAGCAGTACTTC. The encoded protein is CASSLGTSNYEQYF. The full variable domain, its missing parts supplied by reference TRBV5-1 and TRBJ2-7, is KAGVTQTPRYLIKTRGQQVTLSCSPISGHRSVSWYQQTPGQGLQFLFEYFSETQRNKGNFPGRFSGRQFSNSRSEMNVSTLELGDSALYLCASSLGTSNYEQYFGPGTRLTVT.

The J gene is TRBJ1-5, the V gene TRBV19, with no clear D. In germline, CDR1 is LNHDA, CDR2 SQIVND (reference sequence). The CDR3 length is 14 residues. V shed 6 bases and J shed 3 bases, with 12 bases lying between them. The CDR3 bases are TGTGCCAGTAGGGTTTGGGCAGACAATCAGCCCCAGCATTTT. Translated: CASRVWADNQPQHF.

The gene calls are TRBV5-8 and TRBJ1-5; TRBD1 might be the D (5 bases). This CDR3 region has 17 residues. V was pared by 3 bases and J by 2 bases, with 18 bases between. Germline lookup yields CDR1 SGHTS and CDR2 YDEGEE. CDR3 in amino acids: CASSSSTVATGNQPQHF. The CDR3 coding sequence is TGTGCCAGCAGCTCGTCGACAGTCGCGACGGGCAATCAGCCCCAGCATTTT.

V is TRBV11-2 and J is TRBJ2-5; 7 nucleotides agree with TRBD1. From germline, CDR1 is SGHAT and CDR2 FQNNGV. The CDR3 is made up of 15 amino acids. After removal of 0 bases from V and 4 bases from J, the junction contained 5 bases not matched to a gene. The CDR3 spells CASSLDPGGTETQYF. CDR3 nucleotides: TGTGCCAGCAGCTTAGATCCAGGGGGTACAGAGACCCAGTACTTC.

This chain's CDR3 is CATSRGRTRGYTF. CDR3 DNA: TGTGCCACCAGCAGGGGCAGGACAAGAGGCTACACCTTC. The genes are TRBV15 and TRBJ1-2; D is possibly TRBD1 (5 bases). The ends were cut back, 3 bases at V and 8 bases at J, with 13 bases in the middle. The CDR3 loop spans 13 amino acids. In germline, CDR1 is LNHNV, CDR2 YYDKDF (reference sequence).

The V and J genes are TRBV6-6 and TRBJ2-7; 9 bases map to TRBD1. Trimming cost V 5 bases and J 4 bases; bases outside gene matches: 6. CDR3 length: 14 residues. Germline V gene data show CDR1 as MNHNY and CDR2 as SVGAGI (reference sequence). The CDR3 bases are TGTGCCAGCAGTGCACAGGGGGCGCGGTACGAGCAGTACTTC. Amino acids: CASSAQGARYEQYF.